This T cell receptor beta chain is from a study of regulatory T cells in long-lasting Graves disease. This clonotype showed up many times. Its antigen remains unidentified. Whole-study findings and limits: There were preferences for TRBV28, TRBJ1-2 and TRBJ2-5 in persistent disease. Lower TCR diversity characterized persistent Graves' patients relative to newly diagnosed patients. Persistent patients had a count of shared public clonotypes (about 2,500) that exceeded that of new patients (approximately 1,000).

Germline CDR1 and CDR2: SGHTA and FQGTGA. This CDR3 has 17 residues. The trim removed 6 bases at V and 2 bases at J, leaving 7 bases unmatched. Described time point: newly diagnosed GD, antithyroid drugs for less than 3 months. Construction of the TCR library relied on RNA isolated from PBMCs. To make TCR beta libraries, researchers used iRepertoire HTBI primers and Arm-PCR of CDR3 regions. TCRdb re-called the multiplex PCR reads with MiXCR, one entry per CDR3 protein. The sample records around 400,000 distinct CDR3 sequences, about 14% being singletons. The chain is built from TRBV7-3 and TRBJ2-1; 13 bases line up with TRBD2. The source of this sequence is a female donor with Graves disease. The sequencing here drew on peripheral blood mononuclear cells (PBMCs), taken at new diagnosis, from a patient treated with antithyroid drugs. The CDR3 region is CASSTRTSGRAYNEQFF. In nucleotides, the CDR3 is TGTGCCAGCAGTACTCGTACTAGCGGGAGGGCCTACAATGAGCAGTTCTTC.